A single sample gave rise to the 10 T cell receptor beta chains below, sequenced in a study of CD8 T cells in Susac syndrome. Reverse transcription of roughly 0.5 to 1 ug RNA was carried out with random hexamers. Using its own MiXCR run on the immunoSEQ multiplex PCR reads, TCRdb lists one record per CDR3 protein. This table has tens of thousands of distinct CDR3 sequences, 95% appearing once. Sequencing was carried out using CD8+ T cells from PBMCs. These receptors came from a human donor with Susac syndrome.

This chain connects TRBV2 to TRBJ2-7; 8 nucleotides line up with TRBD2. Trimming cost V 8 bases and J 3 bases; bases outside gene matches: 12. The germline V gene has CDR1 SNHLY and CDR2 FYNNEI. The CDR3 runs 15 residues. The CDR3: CASGGLAGTNYEQYF. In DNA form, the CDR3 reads TGTGCCAGCGGAGGGCTAGCGGGCACAAACTACGAGCAGTACTTC.

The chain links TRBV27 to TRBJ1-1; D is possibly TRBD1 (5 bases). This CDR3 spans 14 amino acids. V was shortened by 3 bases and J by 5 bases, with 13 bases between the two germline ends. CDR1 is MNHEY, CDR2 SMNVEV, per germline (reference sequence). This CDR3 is CASSFGVGGTEAFF. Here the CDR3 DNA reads TGTGCCAGCAGTTTTGGTGTGGGGGGGACTGAAGCTTTCTTT.

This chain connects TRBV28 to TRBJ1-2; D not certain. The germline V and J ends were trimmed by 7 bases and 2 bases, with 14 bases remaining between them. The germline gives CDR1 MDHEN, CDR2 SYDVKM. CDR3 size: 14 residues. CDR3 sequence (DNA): TGTGCCAGCACCACCCGGACGGACAACTATGGCTACACCTTC. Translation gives CASTTRTDNYGYTF.

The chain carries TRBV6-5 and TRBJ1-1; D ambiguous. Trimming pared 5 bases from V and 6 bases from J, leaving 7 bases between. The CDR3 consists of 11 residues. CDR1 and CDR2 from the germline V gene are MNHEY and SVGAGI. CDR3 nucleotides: TGTGCCAGCAGTCCCCCTCCTGAAGCTTTCTTT. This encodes CASSPPPEAFF.

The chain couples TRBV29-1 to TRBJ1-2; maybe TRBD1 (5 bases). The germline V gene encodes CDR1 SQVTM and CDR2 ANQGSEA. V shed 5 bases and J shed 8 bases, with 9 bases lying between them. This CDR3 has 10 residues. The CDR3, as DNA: TGCAGCGTTCAGGGTAGCGGCTACACCTTC. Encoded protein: CSVQGSGYTF. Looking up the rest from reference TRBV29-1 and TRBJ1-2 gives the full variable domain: SAVISQKPSRDICQRGTSLTIQCQVDSQVTMMFWYRQQPGQSLTLIATANQGSEATYESGFVIDKFPISRPNLTFSTLTVSNMSPEDSSIYLCSVQGSGYTFGSGTRLTVV.

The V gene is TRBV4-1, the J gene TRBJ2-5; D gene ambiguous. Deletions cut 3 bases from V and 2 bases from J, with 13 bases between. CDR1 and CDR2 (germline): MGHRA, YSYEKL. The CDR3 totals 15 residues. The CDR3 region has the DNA TGCGCCAGCAGCCACACTGGGGAAGTTCAAGAGACCCAGTACTTC. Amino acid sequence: CASSHTGEVQETQYF.

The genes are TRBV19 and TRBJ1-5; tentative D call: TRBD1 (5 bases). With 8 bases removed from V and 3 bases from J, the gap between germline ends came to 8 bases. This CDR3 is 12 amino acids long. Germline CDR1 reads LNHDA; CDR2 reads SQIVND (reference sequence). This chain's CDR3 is CASQGHNQPQHF. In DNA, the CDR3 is TGTGCCAGTCAGGGTCACAATCAGCCCCAGCATTTT.

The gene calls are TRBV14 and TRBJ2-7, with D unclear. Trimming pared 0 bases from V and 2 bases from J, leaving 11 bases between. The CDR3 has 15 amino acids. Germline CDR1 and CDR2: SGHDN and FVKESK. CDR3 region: CASSQDGLNTYEQYF. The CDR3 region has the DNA TGTGCCAGCAGCCAAGACGGCCTCAACACCTACGAGCAGTACTTC.

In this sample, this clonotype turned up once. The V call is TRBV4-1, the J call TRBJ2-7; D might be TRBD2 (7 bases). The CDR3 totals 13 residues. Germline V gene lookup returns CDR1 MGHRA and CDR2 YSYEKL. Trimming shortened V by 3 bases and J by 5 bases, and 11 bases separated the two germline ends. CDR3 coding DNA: TGCGCCAGCAGCCATGGGGGGGCTGACGAGCAGTACTTC. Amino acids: CASSHGGADEQYF.

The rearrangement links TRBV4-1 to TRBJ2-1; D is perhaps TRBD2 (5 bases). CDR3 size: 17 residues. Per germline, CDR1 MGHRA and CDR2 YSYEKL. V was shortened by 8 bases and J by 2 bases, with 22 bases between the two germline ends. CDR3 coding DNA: TGCGCCAGCGCGGTAAGTGGAGGAACAGCCCCCTACAATGAGCAGTTCTTC. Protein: CASAVSGGTAPYNEQFF.